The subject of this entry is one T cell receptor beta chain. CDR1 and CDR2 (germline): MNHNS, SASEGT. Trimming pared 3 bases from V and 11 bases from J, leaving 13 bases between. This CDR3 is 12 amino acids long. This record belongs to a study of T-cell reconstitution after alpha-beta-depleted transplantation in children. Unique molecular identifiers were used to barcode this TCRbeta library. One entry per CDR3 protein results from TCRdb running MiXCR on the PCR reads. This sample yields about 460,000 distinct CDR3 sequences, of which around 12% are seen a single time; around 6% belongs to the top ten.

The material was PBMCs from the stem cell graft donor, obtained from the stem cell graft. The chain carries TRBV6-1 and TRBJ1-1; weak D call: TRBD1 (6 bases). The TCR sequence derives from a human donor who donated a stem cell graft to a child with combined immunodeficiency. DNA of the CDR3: TGTGCCAGCAGTGATAGTTCAGGGGATGCTTTCTTT. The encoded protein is CASSDSSGDAFF.